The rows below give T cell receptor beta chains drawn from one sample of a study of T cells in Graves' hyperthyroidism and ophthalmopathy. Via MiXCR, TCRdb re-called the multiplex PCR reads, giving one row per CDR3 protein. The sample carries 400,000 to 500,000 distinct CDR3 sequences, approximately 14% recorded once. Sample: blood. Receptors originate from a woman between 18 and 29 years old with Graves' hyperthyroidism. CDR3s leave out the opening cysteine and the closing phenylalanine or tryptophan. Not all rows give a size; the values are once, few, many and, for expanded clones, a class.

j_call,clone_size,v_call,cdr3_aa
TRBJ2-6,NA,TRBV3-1,ASSHNGANVLT
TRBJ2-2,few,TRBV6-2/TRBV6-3,ASRTPGELF
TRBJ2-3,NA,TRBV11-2,ASSTTRGTDTQY
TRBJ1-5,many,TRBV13,ASSDGTGGTNQPQH
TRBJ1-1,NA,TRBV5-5,ASSLVGSEAF
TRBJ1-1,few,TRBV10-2,ASFIQVGNTEAF
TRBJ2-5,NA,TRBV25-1,ASSDRALQGTQY
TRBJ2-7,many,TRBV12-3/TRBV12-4,ASSLGLAGPQY
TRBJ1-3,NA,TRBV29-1,SVKITGNTIY
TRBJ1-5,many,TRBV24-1,ATRPPWPQH
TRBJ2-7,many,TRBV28,ASKADSYEQY
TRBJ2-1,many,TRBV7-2,ASSSRTLASIVNEQF
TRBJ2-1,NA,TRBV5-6,ASSLVSGILYNEQF
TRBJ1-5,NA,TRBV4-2,ASSQDIRQPQH
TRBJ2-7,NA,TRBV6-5,ASSSRGGINEQY
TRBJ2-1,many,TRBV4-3,ASSHSGRQGNEQF
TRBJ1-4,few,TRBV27,ASSRLEPTNEKLF
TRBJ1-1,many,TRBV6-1,ASSEWGTGAIMNTEAF
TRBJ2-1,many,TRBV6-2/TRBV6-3,ASSYSLAGANEQF
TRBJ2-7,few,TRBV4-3,ASSQVLAYEQY
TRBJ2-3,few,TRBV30,AWSDPNTDTQY
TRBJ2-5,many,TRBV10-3,AISPLYGTGQETQY
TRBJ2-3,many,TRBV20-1,SANGARSTDTQY
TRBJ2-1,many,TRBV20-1,SASDHNEQF
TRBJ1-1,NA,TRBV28,ASRRTGRGTEAF
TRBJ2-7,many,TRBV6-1,ASSGPGTGEVHEQY
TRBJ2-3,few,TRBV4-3,ASSQEGVPTDTQY
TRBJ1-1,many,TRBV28,ASTPAGTEKGTEAF
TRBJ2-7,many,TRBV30,AWSTGTGGSYEQY
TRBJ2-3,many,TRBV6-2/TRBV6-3,ASSYPYGEGSTDTQY
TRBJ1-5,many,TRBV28,ASRTGPTRNQPQH
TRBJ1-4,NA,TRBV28,ASSLGGEGKLF
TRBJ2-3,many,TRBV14,ASSQDEVLDTQY
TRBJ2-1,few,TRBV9,ASSAHKDNEQF
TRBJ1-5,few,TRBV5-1,ASSLEGQGYQPQH
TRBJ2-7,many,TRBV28,ASTLLEGAGEQY
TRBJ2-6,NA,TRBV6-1,ASSLKGAGANVLT
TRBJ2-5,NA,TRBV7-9,ASSTIAGGPRLNVQETQY
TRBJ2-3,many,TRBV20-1,SEETVNTDTQY
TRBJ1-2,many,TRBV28,ASSLLGTVGYT
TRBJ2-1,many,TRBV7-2,ASSLEPAPTRF
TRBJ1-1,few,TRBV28,ASNLNTEAF
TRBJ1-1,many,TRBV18,ASSPPTNTEAF
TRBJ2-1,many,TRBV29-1,SVVSVSFRFHEQF
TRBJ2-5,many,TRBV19,ASSTTGTGYKTQY
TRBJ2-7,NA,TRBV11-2,ASSLEPQGREQY